This TCR beta chain was recorded in a study of blood T cell repertoires in COVID-19. Recovery among Cohort 3 donors was established by two negative PCRs, clearance, or symptom resolution. As originally analysed: Amplified reference gene primers provided the basis for estimating nucleated cell counts. Sequenced by immunoSEQ multiplex PCR; TCRdb stores in-frame clones only, minus some. V and J calls plus clone size are reproduced from that table; the DNA served to infer D and trimming. The data contain approximately 160,000 clones, about 88% of them singletons. The CDR3 loop spans 15 amino acids. The V and J ends lost 3 bases and 3 bases, in that order; junction bases with no gene match: 2. The germline V gene encodes CDR1 SGHAT and CDR2 FQDESV (reference sequence).

This clonotype originated in a man aged 50-59 years who had recovered from COVID-19. The J gene is TRBJ2-1, the V gene TRBV11-1; 10 bases agree with TRBD1. The specimen sequenced was PBMCs or T cells enriched from blood (not recorded which). The CDR3 loop reads CASSLDRGGYNEQFF. CDR3 bases: TGTGCCAGCAGCTTGGACAGGGGGGGCTACAATGAGCAGTTCTTC.